This T cell receptor (beta chain) was profiled in a study of T cells in Graves' hyperthyroidism and ophthalmopathy. Overall study context: Upon initial diagnosis and before any treatment, peripheral blood was collected. General observations from the study: Blood held most thyroid clonotypes expanded above 0.001 frequency.

Regions amplified from RNA transcripts were the TCR beta CDR3 regions. A first-round RT-PCR of the TCR CDR3 used the HTBI primer set. A single record per CDR3 protein comes from TCRdb applying MiXCR to the multiplex PCR reads. The sample carries 690,000 or so distinct CDR3 sequences, roughly a sixth recorded once. Note on this clonotype: The antigen is unknown.

Uncontrolled infection, other autoimmune disease, pregnancy or lactation excluded patients. Cells are PBMCs isolated from 9 to 10 ml of fresh blood. Germline V CDR1 and CDR2: LNHDA, SQIVND (reference sequence). The CDR3 extends over 15 amino acids. After removal of 8 bases from V and 0 bases from J, the junction contained 9 bases not matched to a gene. This sequence originates from a woman between 50 and 59 years old with Graves' hyperthyroidism that later progressed to Graves' ophthalmopathy. The chain joins TRBV19 to TRBJ1-1, with TRBD1 identical over 7 bases. Sequenced: blood. The CDR3 DNA reads TGTGCCAGTTTCCCGGGACAGAACATGAACACTGAAGCTTTCTTT. This gives the protein CASFPGQNMNTEAFF.